This paragraph covers one T cell receptor (beta chain) sequence. Its recognized antigen is unknown. Qualities for individual bases were not recorded, and no much larger clone is one base off. The germline V gene (reference sequence) sets CDR1 to SGHNT and CDR2 to YYREEE. The CDR3 sequence holds 16 residues, the cysteine and phenylalanine included. The entry retains the CDR3 DNA only, 48 bases that are in frame from base 1. A distance of 11 bases separates the germline ends of V and J, which lose 1 base and 3 bases respectively. Donors were healthy HIV-negative adults with no recently reported acute infections or vaccinations. All donors were Caucasian adults living in Nashville, Tennessee, USA. For unsorted samples, tens of millions of PBMCs were counted and genomic DNA was extracted with the QIAamp DNA Blood Mini kit. Blood was collected by leukapheresis, and PBMCs were isolated by Ficoll-Histopaque density gradient centrifugation and then cryopreserved in liquid nitrogen vapor phase.

The data originate from a study of shared clonotypes between healthy human individuals (dated by TCRdb to 2020 to 2022). About the investigation overall: The cohort included three men and a couple of women between 18 and 49 years of age. The study deeply sequenced blood TCR repertoires of five healthy adults to estimate repertoire size and the extent of clonotype sharing between individuals. Libraries were prepared and TCR repertoires were sequenced by different laboratories using diverse techniques, in order to increase sequencing depth and limit assay-specific biases. Leukapheresis yielded between about 0.85 and 10 billion PBMCs per donor. Study-wide conclusions, independent of this receptor: Pairwise subsampling led to the expectation that sequencing depth would affect the degree of clonotype sharing among donors. Sampling was restricted to blood, and TCR repertoires in tissues likely differ from the TCR repertoires found in blood. The small number of donors limited the genetic and exposure-history diversity represented.

Using the deep immunoSEQ assay, TCR CDR3 regions were amplified from genomic DNA by multiplex PCR. Extracted genomic DNA from each cell subset was spread evenly across all wells of several immunoSEQ 96-well plates, with each plate serving as a replicate. For unsorted PBMC, approximately 0.3 ug of genomic DNA, equivalent to about 30,000 T cell genomes, went into each replicate PCR. Ten immunoSEQ deep assay plates were used to sequence the unsorted PBMC genomic DNA. Purified libraries were measured with a Qubit 3.0 fluorometer, size-checked on a Bioanalyzer 2100, and measured again with the KAPA Library Quantification kit. Every immunoSEQ 96-well plate was sequenced on a dedicated single-read 150-cycle Illumina NextSeq 550 flow cell. In the paper's pipeline: The immunoSEQ output contained only junctional sequences without quality scores, so filtering could not match that applied to full-length reads. Sequences were annotated with PyIR, a Python wrapper for IgBLAST v1.9, and V/J genes and CDR3 were assigned using IMGT germline references. Any read was removed if the V/J assignment was weak (E-value above 1e-6), the CDR3 was missing, or the read contained stop codons, out-of-frame junctions, or ambiguous translated residues. V3J clonotypes were defined by identical inferred V gene, J gene, and CDR3 amino acid sequence. Percentage overlap between repertoires was calculated by dividing the number of shared unique clonotypes by the size of the smaller repertoire. Repertoire richness was assessed with RTK rarefaction, the Chao1 estimator, and Recon v2.1 estimates of unobserved clonotypes. TCRdb stores this immuneACCESS table with in-frame sequences only. Part of the clones is absent; in the studies checked, under half of the shortfall reflects unresolved V genes, and no reason is known for the rest. V, J and clone size were drawn from that table, and D and trimming were deduced from the DNA. In all, the sample holds some 480,000 clones, and 65% to 80% of those were seen once. Roughly 12% of the sample is taken by the ten largest.

The TCR sequence derives from a middle-aged woman in good health. Some clones in this sample may be carry-over from other donors' samples. The chain employs TRBV5-4 and TRBJ2-6, with a tentative D gene TRBD1 over 5 matching bases. Specimen: PBMCs. The DNA reads TGTGCCAGCAGCTTGAATGGGGCTGATGGGGCCAACGTCCTGACTTTC. It specifies CASSLNGADGANVLTF. This CDR3, with the reference TRBV5-4 and TRBJ2-6 proteins standing in past its ends, gives the full variable domain ETGVTQSPTHLIKTRGQQVTLRCSSQSGHNTVSWYQQALGQGPQFIFQYYREEENGRGNFPPRFSGLQFPNYSSELNVNALELDDSALYLCASSLNGADGANVLTFGAGSRLTVL.